This T cell receptor (beta chain) was sequenced in a study of shared clonotypes between healthy human individuals (dated by TCRdb to the early 2020s). Broadly, across the study: A few men and two women, aged 18 to 49 years, made up the cohort. Different laboratories and diverse techniques were used to prepare libraries and sequence TCR repertoires, to increase sequencing depth and limit assay-specific biases. Each donor's leukapheresis produced roughly between roughly 0.9 and 9 billion PBMCs. The study deeply sequenced blood TCR repertoires of several healthy adults to estimate repertoire size and the extent of clonotype sharing between individuals. Per donor, three plates each were used for CD4 naive and CD4 memory, two for CD8 naive, and one for CD8 memory. Overall results and qualifications from the work: Naive subsets generally had larger estimated clonotype richness than memory subsets did. Incomplete sequencing was indicated by rarefaction of sorted-subset datasets, despite the large sequencing depth. The small number of donors limited the genetic and exposure-history diversity represented. Pairwise subsampling indicated that sequencing depth was expected to affect the degree of clonotype sharing among donors. Only blood was sampled, and tissue TCR repertoires likely differ from those in blood. Compared with non-shared clonotypes, clonotypes shared by all four sorted-subset donors had higher generation probabilities. Across a handful of donors, approximately 5% of naive CD4, 3.5% of naive CD8, approximately 2.5% of memory CD4, and approximately 0.4% of memory CD8 clonotypes were shared.

In regard to this clone: The antigen it binds to is not known. No per-base quality is available; no much larger clone lies one base away.

Using the deep immunoSEQ assay, multiplex PCR amplified TCR CDR3 regions from genomic DNA. Extracted genomic DNA from each cell subset was distributed evenly across all wells of several immunoSEQ 96-well plates, and each plate was treated as a replicate. For sorted subsets, around 200 ng genomic DNA, equal to 30,000 or so T cell genomes, was loaded into each replicate PCR. Purified libraries were quantified with a Qubit 3.0 fluorometer, sized on a Bioanalyzer 2100, and re-quantified with the KAPA Library Quantification kit. Every immunoSEQ 96-well plate was sequenced on a dedicated single-read 150-cycle Illumina NextSeq 550 flow cell. The study's own analysis went as follows. Because only junctional sequences without quality scores were contained in the immunoSEQ output, filtering matching that applied to full-length reads could not be performed. To assign V/J genes and CDR3, sequences were annotated against IMGT germline references using PyIR, a Python wrapper for IgBLAST v1.9. Reads were removed for weak V/J assignments (E-value above 1e-6), missing CDR3, stop codons, out-of-frame junctions, or ambiguous translated residues. V3J clonotypes were defined by identical inferred V gene, J gene, and CDR3 amino acid sequence. The percentage overlap between two repertoires was calculated by dividing the number of shared unique clonotypes by the size of the smaller repertoire. Three approaches were used to assess repertoire richness: RTK rarefaction, the Chao1 estimator, and Recon v2.1 estimates of unobserved clonotypes. Generation probabilities were computed with OLGA for all TCRbeta clonotypes obtained by the gDNA method from a handful of donors. The table was pulled from immuneACCESS by TCRdb, which kept in-frame rearrangements only. Such tables lose some clones; where checked, under half of the loss comes from unresolved V genes, and the rest has no known cause. V, J and clone size reflect that table, while D and trimming were determined from the DNA. For this sample there are fewer than 3 million clones; around 92% appear just once. The leading ten clones occupy 0.37% of the sample.

Donors were healthy HIV-negative adults with no recently reported acute infections or vaccinations. All donors were Caucasian adults living in Nashville, Tennessee, USA. CD4+ T cells were enriched by magnetic negative selection; naive cells were then positively selected on CD45RA, and the negative fraction formed the memory subset. Blood was collected by leukapheresis, and PBMCs were isolated by Ficoll-Histopaque density gradient centrifugation and then cryopreserved in liquid nitrogen vapor phase. Analytical flow cytometry was used to check the purity and quantity of every magnetically sorted T cell population. Each sorted fraction had its genomic DNA isolated and then quantified by UV absorbance on a Nanodrop 2000c. From a lookup of the germline V gene, CDR1 and CDR2 are SGDLS and YYNGEE. The CDR3 runs 12 residues from the cysteine to the phenylalanine. Left in the record is the CDR3 DNA by itself, 36 bases read in frame from the first base. Trimming removed 3 bases from V and 10 bases from J, leaving 13 bases between the germline ends.

The receptor's source is a man younger than 35 in good health. Some clones in this sample may be carry-over from other donors' samples. This chain joins TRBV9 to TRBJ1-2; the D gene remains uncertain. Source material: naive CD4+ T cells from PBMCs. The cell subset or site label on this specimen signifies: CD45RA+ positively selected. Here is the DNA: TGTGCCAGCAGCGCCGTGGGTTCCCACTACACCTTC. Translated, it gives CASSAVGSHYTF.